Reported below is one T cell receptor beta chain. CDR3 length: 20 residues. Losses at the gene ends were 0 bases for V and 0 bases for J; bases not matched to a gene: 10. Germline V gene sequence: CDR1 MGHRA, CDR2 YSYEKL. The data were produced by immunoSEQ multiplex PCR, yet TCRdb's version contains in-frame clones alone and is incomplete. The data contain roughly 2 million clones, approximately 94% of them singletons. This specimen belongs to a study of shared clonotypes between healthy human individuals. The rearrangement joins TRBV4-1 to TRBJ2-6; TRBD1 agrees at 8 bases. The sample consisted of naive CD4+ T cells sorted from blood. Stated subset: CD45RA+ positively selected. This clonotype originated in a man aged 18-30 years in good health. The DNA of the CDR3 is TGCGCCAGCAGCCAAGACGGGACAGGAACCCTCTCCTCTGGGGCCAACGTCCTGACTTTC. Its protein product is CASSQDGTGTLSSGANVLTF.